The source of this TCR beta chain is a study of T cell repertoires in cytomegalovirus infection. V was trimmed by 0 bases and J by 4 bases, leaving 19 bases between them. Germline V CDR1 and CDR2: SQVTM, ANQGSEA. The CDR3 contains 16 residues. MiXCR, run by TCRdb on the reads, gives a single entry per CDR3 protein. The table shows about 470,000 distinct CDR3 sequences, with under 45% occurring only once. As to this clonotype: Its antigen is not identified.

The V gene is TRBV29-1, the J gene TRBJ2-7; D possibly matches TRBD1 or TRBD2 (7 bases each). This sequence was found in a human donor in good health (CMV status not recorded). Some clones in this sample may be carry-over from other donors' samples. The starting material was cultured PBMCs, obtained from culture after CMV antigen stimulation. The CDR3 region has the DNA TGCAGCGTTGAAGATCGGTCCAGGGGGGGGGCGTACGAGCAGTACTTC. Its translation is CSVEDRSRGGAYEQYF.